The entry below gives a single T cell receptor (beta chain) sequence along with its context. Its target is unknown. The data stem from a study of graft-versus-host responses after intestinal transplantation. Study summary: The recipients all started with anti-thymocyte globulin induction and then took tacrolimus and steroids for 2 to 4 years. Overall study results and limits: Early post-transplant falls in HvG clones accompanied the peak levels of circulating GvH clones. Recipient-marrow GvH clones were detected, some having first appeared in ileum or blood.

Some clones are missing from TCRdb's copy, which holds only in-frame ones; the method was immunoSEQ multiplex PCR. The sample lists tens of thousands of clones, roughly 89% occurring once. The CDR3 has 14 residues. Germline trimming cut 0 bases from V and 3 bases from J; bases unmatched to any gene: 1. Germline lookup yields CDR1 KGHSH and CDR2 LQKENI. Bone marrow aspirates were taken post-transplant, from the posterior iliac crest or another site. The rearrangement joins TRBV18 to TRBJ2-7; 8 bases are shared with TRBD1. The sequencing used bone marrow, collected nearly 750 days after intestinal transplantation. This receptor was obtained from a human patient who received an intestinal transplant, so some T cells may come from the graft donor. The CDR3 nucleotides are TGTGCCAGCTCACCACCGGGGACAGGCTACGAGCAGTACTTC. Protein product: CASSPPGTGYEQYF.